A single sample gave rise to the 8 T cell receptor beta chains below, sequenced in a study of OX40 agonist ivuxolimab in advanced cancers. Sequencing was performed with immunoSEQ multiplex PCR; in TCRdb, only in-frame clones are kept and a portion is missing. The data contain more than 50,000 clones, over 80% of them seen just once; the ten biggest clones take up 3.7%. The material was CD4+ or CD8+ T cells sorted from blood, obtained in a trial of the OX40 agonist ivuxolimab. These receptor sequences come from an adult with an advanced solid tumor such as melanoma, head and neck, liver or kidney cancer.

A few counts support this clone. This sequence joins TRBV19 and TRBJ2-7; no clear D. CDR3 size: 14 residues. V was trimmed by 1 base and J by 2 bases, leaving 9 bases between them. CDR1 and CDR2 from the germline V gene are LNHDA and SQIVND (reference sequence). The CDR3 DNA sequence: TGTGCCAGTAGTATAGGGGCTGGAACCTACGAGCAGTACTTC. Its translation is CASSIGAGTYEQYF.

This clone has just a few counts. The chain couples TRBV5-1 to TRBJ2-7; weak D call: TRBD2 (6 bases). The CDR3 contains 14 residues. The V end was cut by 0 bases, the J end by 3 bases, with 10 bases between. CDR1 and CDR2 (germline): SGHRS, YFSETQ. The CDR3 spells CASSLAQGLYEQYF. DNA of the CDR3: TGCGCCAGCAGCTTGGCCCAGGGACTCTACGAGCAGTACTTC.

The chain uses TRBV5-5 and TRBJ2-7, with D hard to call. The ends were cut back, 5 bases at V and 3 bases at J, with 12 bases in the middle. CDR1 SGHKS and CDR2 YYEKEE come from the germline V gene (reference sequence). This CDR3 spans 13 amino acids. CDR3 coding DNA: TGTGCCAGCAGACGGACCGCAAACTACGAGCAGTACTTC. It is translated as CASRRTANYEQYF.

The genes are TRBV11-3 and TRBJ2-3, with no clear D. Trimming took 4 bases from V and 5 from J, leaving 7 bases between them. Germline V gene sequence: CDR1 SGHNT, CDR2 YENEEA. The CDR3 runs 12 residues. For the CDR3, the DNA is TGTGCCAGCAGCTCCCTTAGAGATACGCAGTATTTT. This sequence encodes CASSSLRDTQYF.

The V and J genes are TRBV25-1 and TRBJ2-7; D is uncertain. V was clipped by 3 bases and J by 1 base, with 4 bases between them. CDR3 length equals 12 residues. Germline CDR1 and CDR2: MGHDK and SYGVNS. The CDR3 loop reads CASSDGSYEQYF. The DNA of the CDR3 is TGTGCCAGCAGTGACGGGTCCTACGAGCAGTACTTC.

The chain combines TRBV5-6 with TRBJ1-1; a possible D gene is TRBD1 (5 bases). Germline values: CDR1 SGHDT, CDR2 YYEEEE. The V and J ends lost 4 bases and 5 bases respectively, with 15 bases between them. This CDR3 has 14 residues. The CDR3 reads CASSLRDRRTEAFF. Here the CDR3 DNA reads TGTGCCAGCAGCCTCCGGGACCGAAGGACTGAAGCTTTCTTT.

The CDR3 loop reads CASRGGGESNQPQHF. The CDR3, as DNA: TGTGCCAGCAGAGGGGGGGGTGAGAGCAATCAGCCCCAGCATTTT. This chain connects TRBV28 to TRBJ1-5; D is perhaps TRBD1 (6 bases). CDR1 is MDHEN, CDR2 SYDVKM, per germline. The CDR3 runs to 15 residues. V was shortened by 6 bases and J by 1 base, with 13 bases between the two germline ends.

This clone was seen more than once but under ten times. The chain recombines TRBV19 with TRBJ1-6; D unresolved. V was clipped by 5 bases and J by 10 bases, with 12 bases between them. Germline loops: CDR1 LNHDA, CDR2 SQIVND (reference sequence). This CDR3 spans 13 amino acids. Here the CDR3 DNA reads TGTGCCAGTAGTCCAGGTGGAGGATCACCCCTCCACTTT. Translating gives CASSPGGGSPLHF.